Here is one T cell receptor (beta chain) with its context. Antigen: not known. PCR primers comprised 60 Vbeta and 13 Jbeta primers. The repertoire was sequenced with immunoSEQ multiplex PCR; TCRdb's copy has only in-frame clones and lacks some. The sample records some 90,000 clones, 80% being singletons. These data come from a study of cytomegalovirus exposure and HLA in healthy donors. V was shortened by 0 bases and J by 0 bases, with 4 bases between the two germline ends. The germline V gene encodes CDR1 SGDLS and CDR2 YYNGEE. This CDR3 is 14 amino acids long. Study-level results: The authors confirmed in vitro that a few CMV-associated chains were specific for CMV antigens. Data from an earlier analysis indicated that most TCR beta V segments were productive either about 90% or about 30% of the time. Later analysis suggested most CMV-associated TCR beta chains were HLA-restricted. There were some public TCRs occurring in many donors, but most TCR sequences were rare.

The TCR originated in a man aged 50-60 years in good health and CMV-seropositive. The V call is TRBV9, the J call TRBJ1-3, with D hard to call. The sample taken for sequencing was PBMCs. In nucleotides, the CDR3 is TGTGCCAGCAGCGTAGAACTCTCTGGAAACACCATATATTTT. Its translation is CASSVELSGNTIYF.